The 5 T cell receptor beta chains below come from one sample, sequenced in a study of CD8 T cells in Susac syndrome. RNA amounts of about 0.45 to 1 ug underwent reverse transcription with random hexamers. In TCRdb, the immunoSEQ multiplex PCR reads were re-called with MiXCR into one record per CDR3 protein. The sample holds roughly 180,000 distinct CDR3 sequences, roughly 94% seen once. The sequenced sample was CD4+ T cells from PBMCs. The receptors were sampled from a human donor with Susac syndrome.

The V gene is TRBV12-3 or TRBV12-4, the J gene TRBJ2-7; no clear D. The V end was cut by 5 bases, the J end by 2 bases, with 7 bases between. The CDR3 spans 12 residues. CDR3 protein: CASSGFPYEQYF. The CDR3 nucleotides are TGTGCCAGCAGTGGGTTTCCCTACGAGCAGTACTTC.

A remark on this clonotype: The junction shows a germline mismatch at one end, possibly a read error. The J gene is TRBJ2-3, the V gene TRBV29-1; no clear D. The CDR3 has 13 residues. Germline-derived CDR1 and CDR2 are SQVTM and ANQGSEA. The CDR3 DNA reads as TGCAGCGTTGAAGTCGGTACCACAGATACGCAGTTTTTT. As protein: CSVEVGTTDTQFF.

The chain carries TRBV28 and TRBJ1-2; 9 nucleotides align to TRBD1. Germline assignment: CDR1 MDHEN and CDR2 SYDVKM. CDR3 length equals 14 residues. With V trimmed by 4 bases and J by 8 bases, 8 bases remained unmatched. The CDR3 here is CASSYTGGVGGYTF. The CDR3 nucleotides are TGTGCCAGCAGTTACACAGGGGGCGTCGGGGGCTACACCTTC.

CDR3 protein: CASSADLNSGANVLTF. For the CDR3, the DNA is TGTGCCAGCAGCGCTGACCTGAACTCTGGGGCCAACGTCCTGACTTTC. J is TRBJ2-6 and V is TRBV5-4; D unclear. This CDR3 has 16 amino acids. Trimming pared 4 bases from V and 0 bases from J, leaving 11 bases between. Germline V CDR1 and CDR2: SGHNT, YYREEE (reference sequence).

The chain couples TRBV7-8 to TRBJ1-1; D remains unclear. The ends were cut back, 5 bases at V and 3 bases at J, with 10 bases in the middle. The germline gives CDR1 SGHVS, CDR2 FQNEAQ. This CDR3 comprises 13 residues. The DNA of the CDR3 is TGTGCCAGCAGCCTAAATCAGGACACTGAAGCTTTCTTT. Protein sequence: CASSLNQDTEAFF.